The T cell receptor beta chain described here comes from a study of cytomegalovirus exposure and HLA in healthy donors. The PCR ran on 60 Vbeta and 13 Jbeta primers. The method was immunoSEQ multiplex PCR; TCRdb's version includes in-frame clones alone and lacks a portion of them. Of approximately 150,000 clones detected, just under 75% appear once; the ten largest clones hold 1.5% to 2%. This clone appeared a single time. The CDR3 length is 16 residues. The V gene end was trimmed by 2 bases and the J gene end by 9 bases; junction bases not matched to a gene: 11. Germline loops: CDR1 SGHTS, CDR2 YDEGEE.

This chain joins TRBV5-8 and TRBJ1-6; TRBD1 aligns across 7 bases. The source is a woman aged 18-35 years in good health and CMV-seronegative. The source material was PBMCs. This CDR3 reads CASSLLQGRRFSPLHF. The CDR3 DNA is TGTGCCAGCAGCTTACTACAGGGGCGAAGGTTTTCACCCCTCCACTTT. The full variable domain, its missing parts supplied by reference TRBV5-8 and TRBJ1-6, is EAGVTQSPTHLIKTRGQQATLRCSPISGHTSVYWYQQALGLGLQFLLWYDEGEERNRGNFPPRFSGRQFPNYSSELNVNALELEDSALYLCASSLLQGRRFSPLHFGNGTRLTVT.